This TCR beta chain was sequenced for a study of blood T cell repertoires in COVID-19. Study details: COVID-19 samples collected from the United States, Italy and Spain covered acute and convalescent phases. From T cells, B-cell-depleted T cells, or PBMCs came the material, which was cDNA or gDNA.

The J segment lost 7 bases and the V segment lost 2 bases, leaving 6 bases of the junction unmatched. CDR1 is SEHNR, CDR2 FQNEAQ, per germline (reference sequence). The CDR3 runs 14 residues. Original analysis: Quantification of nucleated cells was approximated via reference gene primer amplification. This table comes from immunoSEQ multiplex PCR, and its TCRdb copy is limited to in-frame clones, with some not included. The DNA gave D and trimming, while V, J and clone size come from that table. The sample has 150,000 or so clones, about 80% seen once. This clone was seen just once. The material sequenced was peripheral blood. This receptor was taken from an older woman with acute or convalescent COVID-19. V gene TRBV7-9 combines with J gene TRBJ2-7, with 9 bases that match TRBD2. CDR3 in DNA: TGTGCCAGCAGCTTACCGGCCCTAGCGGGGGAGCAGTACTTC. Its protein product is CASSLPALAGEQYF.